Sequencing of this TCR beta chain was carried out in a study of T cell responses to AZD1222 COVID-19 vaccine. Study-wide results and caveats: There were mostly white British donors and more females than males, and clonal diversity was possibly underestimated. The CD4 TCRs associated with vaccination extended across spike and predominated at 160-218 and 743-854.

This clone was detected only a few times. Its antigen is undetermined. Sequencing used immunoSEQ multiplex PCR; TCRdb keeps in-frame clones, though not all of them. The sample records 150,000 or so clones, 80% to 90% being singletons. The CDR3 spans 16 residues. Germline V gene sequence: CDR1 MDHEN, CDR2 SYDVKM. V lost 6 bases and J lost 7; bases outside the gene matches: 11. The specimen comprised peripheral blood, sampled on day 0 of AZD1222 vaccination. The chain combines TRBV28 with TRBJ1-4, with 10 bases that match TRBD1. The sequence was obtained from an adult in good health. CDR3 in amino acids: CASRRTGGLSVEKLFF. The CDR3 DNA sequence: TGTGCCAGCAGGAGGACAGGGGGTCTATCGGTTGAAAAACTGTTTTTT. Variable domain in full (rest from reference TRBV28 and TRBJ1-4): DVKVTQSSRYLVKRTGEKVFLECVQDMDHENMFWYRQDPGLGLRLIYFSYDVKMKEKGDIPEGYSVSREKKERFSLILESASTNQTSMYLCASRRTGGLSVEKLFFGSGTQLSVL.